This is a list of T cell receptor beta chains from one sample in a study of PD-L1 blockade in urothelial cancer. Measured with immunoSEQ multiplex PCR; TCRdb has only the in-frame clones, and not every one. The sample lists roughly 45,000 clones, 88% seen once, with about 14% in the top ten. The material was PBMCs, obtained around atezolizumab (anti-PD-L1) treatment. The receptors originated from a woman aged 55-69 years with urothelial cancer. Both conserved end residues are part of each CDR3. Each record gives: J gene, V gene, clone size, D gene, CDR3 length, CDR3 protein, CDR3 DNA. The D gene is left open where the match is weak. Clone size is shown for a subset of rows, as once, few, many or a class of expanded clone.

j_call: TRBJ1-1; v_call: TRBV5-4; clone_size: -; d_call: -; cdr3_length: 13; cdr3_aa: CASSSFQGTEAFF; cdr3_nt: TGTGCCAGCAGTTCCTTCCAGGGCACTGAAGCTTTCTTT
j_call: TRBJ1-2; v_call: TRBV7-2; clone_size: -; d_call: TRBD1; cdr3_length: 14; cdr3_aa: CASSTWTGDYGYTF; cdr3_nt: TGTGCCAGTAGCACTTGGACAGGGGACTATGGCTACACCTTC
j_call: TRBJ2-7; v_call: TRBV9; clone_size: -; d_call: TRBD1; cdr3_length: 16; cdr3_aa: CASSARGDRVGYEQYF; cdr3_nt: TGTGCCAGCAGCGCGAGGGGAGACAGGGTGGGCTACGAGCAGTACTTC
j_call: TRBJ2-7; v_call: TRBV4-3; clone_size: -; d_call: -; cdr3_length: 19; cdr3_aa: CASSQPVARVDYAAYEQYF; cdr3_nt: TGCGCCAGCAGCCAGCCCGTTGCCCGAGTGGACTATGCAGCCTACGAGCAGTACTTC
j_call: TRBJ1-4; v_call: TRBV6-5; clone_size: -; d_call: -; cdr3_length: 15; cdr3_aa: CASSYRDTTNEKLFF; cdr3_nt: TGTGCCAGCAGTTACCGGGACACGACTAATGAAAAACTGTTTTTT
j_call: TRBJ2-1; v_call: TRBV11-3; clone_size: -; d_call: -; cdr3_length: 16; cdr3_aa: CASSLGGWGRRDEQFF; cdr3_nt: TGTGCCAGCAGCTTAGGGGGCTGGGGGAGGCGTGATGAGCAGTTCTTC
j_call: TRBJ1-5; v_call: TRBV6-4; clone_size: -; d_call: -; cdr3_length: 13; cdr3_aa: CASSETSNQPQHF; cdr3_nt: TGTGCCAGCAGTGAGACAAGCAATCAGCCCCAGCATTTT
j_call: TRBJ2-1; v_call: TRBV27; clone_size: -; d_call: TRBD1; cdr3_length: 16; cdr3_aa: CASSSPDRGIGYEQFF; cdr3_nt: TGTGCCAGCAGCTCTCCTGACAGGGGAATCGGGTATGAGCAGTTCTTC
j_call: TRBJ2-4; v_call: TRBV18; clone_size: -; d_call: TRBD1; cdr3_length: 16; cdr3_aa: CASSPLAGGYLSIQYF; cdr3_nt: TGTGCCAGCTCACCACTGGCAGGGGGCTATCTGAGCATTCAGTACTTC
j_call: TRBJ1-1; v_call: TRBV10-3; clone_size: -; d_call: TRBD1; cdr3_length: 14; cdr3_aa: CAISEFGQGTEAFF; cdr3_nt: TGTGCCATCAGTGAGTTCGGACAGGGGACTGAAGCTTTCTTT
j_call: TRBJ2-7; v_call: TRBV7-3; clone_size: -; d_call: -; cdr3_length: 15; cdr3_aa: CASSAEGGRGGEQYF; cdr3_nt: TGTGCCAGCAGCGCTGAGGGGGGGAGAGGTGGCGAGCAGTACTTC
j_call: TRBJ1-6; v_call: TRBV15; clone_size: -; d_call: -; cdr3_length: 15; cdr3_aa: CATAGGAIPSSPLHF; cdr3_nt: TGTGCCACCGCGGGGGGGGCGATCCCTTCTTCACCCCTCCACTTT
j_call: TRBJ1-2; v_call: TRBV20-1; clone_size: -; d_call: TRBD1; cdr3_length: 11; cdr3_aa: CTGQGGHGYTF; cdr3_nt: TGCACTGGACAGGGGGGGCATGGCTACACCTTC
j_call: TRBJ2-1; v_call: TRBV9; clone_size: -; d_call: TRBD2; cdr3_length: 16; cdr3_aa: CASSVLAGRPNNEQFF; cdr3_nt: TGTGCCAGCAGCGTGCTAGCGGGGAGACCTAACAATGAGCAGTTCTTC
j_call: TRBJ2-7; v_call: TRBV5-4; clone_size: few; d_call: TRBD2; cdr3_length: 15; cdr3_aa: CASSHGLAKSYEQYF; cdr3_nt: TGTGCCAGCAGCCATGGACTAGCTAAGAGCTACGAGCAGTACTTC
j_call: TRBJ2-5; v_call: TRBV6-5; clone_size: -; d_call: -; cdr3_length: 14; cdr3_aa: CASSYMAGEETQYF; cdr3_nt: TGTGCCAGCAGTTACATGGCAGGGGAAGAGACCCAGTACTTC
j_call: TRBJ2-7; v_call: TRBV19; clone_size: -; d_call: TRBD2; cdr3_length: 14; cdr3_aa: CASTLASGPYEQYF; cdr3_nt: TGTGCCAGTACGCTCGCTAGCGGTCCCTACGAGCAGTACTTC
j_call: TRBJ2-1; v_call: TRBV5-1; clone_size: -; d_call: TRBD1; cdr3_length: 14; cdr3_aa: CASSLDRAYNEQFF; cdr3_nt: TGCGCCAGCAGCCTGGACAGGGCCTACAATGAGCAGTTCTTC
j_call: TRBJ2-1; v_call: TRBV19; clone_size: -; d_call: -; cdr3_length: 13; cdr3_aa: CASSIGLNNEQFF; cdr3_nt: TGTGCCAGTAGTATAGGACTGAACAATGAGCAGTTCTTC
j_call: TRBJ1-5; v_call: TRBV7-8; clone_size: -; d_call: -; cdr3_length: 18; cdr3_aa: CASSLEWGALNSNQPQHF; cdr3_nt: TGTGCCAGCAGCTTGGAGTGGGGCGCGCTGAATAGCAATCAGCCCCAGCATTTT
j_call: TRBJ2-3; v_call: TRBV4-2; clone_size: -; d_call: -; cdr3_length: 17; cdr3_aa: CASSLETGAGAPDTQYF; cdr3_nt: TGTGCCAGCAGCCTGGAAACCGGGGCGGGGGCCCCAGATACGCAGTATTTT
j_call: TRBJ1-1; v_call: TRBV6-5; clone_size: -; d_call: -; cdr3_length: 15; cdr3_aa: CASSYSIYKNTEAFF; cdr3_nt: TGTGCCAGCAGTTACTCGATTTACAAGAACACTGAAGCTTTCTTT
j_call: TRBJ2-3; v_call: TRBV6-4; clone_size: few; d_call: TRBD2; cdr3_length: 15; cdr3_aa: CASSDTGGEVDTQYF; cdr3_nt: TGTGCCAGCAGTGACACCGGGGGGGAAGTAGATACGCAGTATTTT
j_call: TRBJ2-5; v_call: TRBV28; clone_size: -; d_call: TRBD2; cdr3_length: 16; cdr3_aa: CASTWSSGRRVETQYF; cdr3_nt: TGTGCCAGCACTTGGTCTAGCGGGAGAAGGGTGGAGACCCAGTACTTC
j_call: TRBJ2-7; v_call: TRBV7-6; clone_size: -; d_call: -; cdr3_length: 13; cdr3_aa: CASSSSFSYEQYF; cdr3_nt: TGTGCCAGCAGCTCTTCTTTCTCCTACGAGCAGTACTTC
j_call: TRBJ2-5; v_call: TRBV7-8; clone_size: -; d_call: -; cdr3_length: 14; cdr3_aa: CASSLVREAETQYF; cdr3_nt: TGTGCCAGCAGCTTAGTGAGGGAGGCAGAGACCCAGTACTTC
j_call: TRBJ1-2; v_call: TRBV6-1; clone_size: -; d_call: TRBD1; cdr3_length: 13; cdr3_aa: CASSGTGGYGYTF; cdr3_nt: TGTGCCAGTTCCGGGACAGGGGGCTATGGCTACACCTTC
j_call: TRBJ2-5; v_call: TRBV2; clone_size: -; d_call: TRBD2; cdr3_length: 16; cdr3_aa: CASTKTSGGAGETQYF; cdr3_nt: TGTGCCAGCACCAAGACTAGCGGGGGGGCCGGGGAGACCCAGTACTTC
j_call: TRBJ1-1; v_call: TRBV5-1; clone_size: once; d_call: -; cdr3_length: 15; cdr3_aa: CASSALQGRNTEAFF; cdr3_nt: TGCGCCAGCAGCGCCCTCCAGGGAAGGAACACTGAAGCTTTCTTT
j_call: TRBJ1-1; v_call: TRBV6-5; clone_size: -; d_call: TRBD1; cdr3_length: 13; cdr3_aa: CATYRGLSTEAFF; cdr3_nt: TGTGCCACGTACAGGGGGCTCAGCACTGAAGCTTTCTTT
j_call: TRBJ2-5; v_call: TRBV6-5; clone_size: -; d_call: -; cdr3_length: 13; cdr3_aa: CASSRQIQETQYF; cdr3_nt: TGTGCCAGCAGTCGACAGATCCAAGAGACCCAGTACTTC
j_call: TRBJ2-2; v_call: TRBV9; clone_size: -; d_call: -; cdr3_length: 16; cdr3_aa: CASSVDPGTNTGELFF; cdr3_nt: TGTGCCAGCAGCGTAGATCCAGGGACGAACACCGGGGAGCTGTTTTTT
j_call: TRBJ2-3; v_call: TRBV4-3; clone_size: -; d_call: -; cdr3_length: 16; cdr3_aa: CASSQDVRGVGDTQYF; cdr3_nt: TGCGCCAGCAGCCAAGATGTTAGGGGCGTCGGAGATACGCAGTATTTT
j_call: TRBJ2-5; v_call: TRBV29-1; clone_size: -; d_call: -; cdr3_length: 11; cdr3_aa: CSVAAGETQYF; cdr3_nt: TGCAGCGTTGCGGCGGGAGAGACCCAGTACTTC
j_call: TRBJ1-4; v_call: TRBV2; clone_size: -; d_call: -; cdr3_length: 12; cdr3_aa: CASGELNEKLFF; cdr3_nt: TGTGCCAGCGGGGAGCTTAATGAAAAACTGTTTTTT
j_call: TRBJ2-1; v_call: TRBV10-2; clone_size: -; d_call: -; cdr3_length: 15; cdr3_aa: CASRRTVSSYNEQFF; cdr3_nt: TGCGCCAGCAGGAGGACAGTGAGCTCCTACAATGAGCAGTTCTTC
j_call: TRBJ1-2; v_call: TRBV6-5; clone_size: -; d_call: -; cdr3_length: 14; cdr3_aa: CASRGPGSLDGYTF; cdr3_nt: TGTGCCAGCAGGGGCCCAGGGTCTCTTGATGGCTACACCTTC
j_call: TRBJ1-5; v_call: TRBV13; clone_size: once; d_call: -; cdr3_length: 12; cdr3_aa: CASSLGGGPQHF; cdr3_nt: TGTGCCAGCAGCTTAGGAGGCGGGCCCCAGCATTTT
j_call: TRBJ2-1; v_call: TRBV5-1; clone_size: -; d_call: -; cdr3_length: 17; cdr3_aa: CASSPTLAVSSYNEQFF; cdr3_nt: TGCGCCAGCAGCCCGACCTTAGCGGTTAGCTCCTACAATGAGCAGTTCTTC
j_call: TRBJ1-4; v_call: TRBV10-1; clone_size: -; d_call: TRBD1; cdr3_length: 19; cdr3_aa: CASGQSGQGCRGRYEKLFF; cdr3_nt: TGCGCCAGCGGTCAATCGGGACAGGGCTGTAGAGGTAGATATGAAAAACTGTTTTTT
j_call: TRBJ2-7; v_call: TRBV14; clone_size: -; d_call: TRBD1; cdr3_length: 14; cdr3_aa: CASSPRDRDREQYF; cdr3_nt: TGTGCCAGCAGCCCCCGGGACAGGGATAGGGAGCAGTACTTC
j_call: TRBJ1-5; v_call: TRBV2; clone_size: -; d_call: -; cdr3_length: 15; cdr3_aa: CASSETGGNNQPQHF; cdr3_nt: TGTGCCAGCAGTGAAACGGGGGGCAACAATCAGCCCCAGCATTTT
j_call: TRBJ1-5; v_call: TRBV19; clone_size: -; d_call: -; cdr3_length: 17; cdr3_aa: CASSRGTARSGNQPQHF; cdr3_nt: TGTGCCAGTAGCAGAGGGACTGCACGATCGGGCAATCAGCCCCAGCATTTT
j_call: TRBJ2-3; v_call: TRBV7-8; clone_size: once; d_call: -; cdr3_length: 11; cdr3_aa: CASSHTDTQYF; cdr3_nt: TGTGCCAGCAGCCACACAGATACGCAGTATTTT
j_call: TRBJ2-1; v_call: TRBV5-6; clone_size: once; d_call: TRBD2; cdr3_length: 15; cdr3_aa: CASSPRTSRNNEQFF; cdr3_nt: TGTGCCAGCAGCCCCCGGACTAGCCGGAATAATGAGCAGTTCTTC
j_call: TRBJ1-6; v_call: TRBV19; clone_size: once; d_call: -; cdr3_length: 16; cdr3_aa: CASSLGQNSYNSPLHF; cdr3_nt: TGTGCCAGTAGTCTCGGACAGAACTCCTATAATTCACCCCTCCACTTT
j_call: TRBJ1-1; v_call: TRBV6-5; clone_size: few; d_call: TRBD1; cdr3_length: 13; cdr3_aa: CASRRDRDTEAFF; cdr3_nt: TGTGCCAGCAGGCGGGACAGGGACACTGAAGCTTTCTTT
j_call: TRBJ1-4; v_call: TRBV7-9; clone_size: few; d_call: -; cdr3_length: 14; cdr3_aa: CASSAPGIGEKLFF; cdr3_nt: TGTGCCAGCAGCGCCCCAGGGATAGGAGAAAAACTGTTTTTT
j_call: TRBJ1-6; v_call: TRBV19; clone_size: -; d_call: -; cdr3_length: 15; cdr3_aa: CASKNGAETNSPLHF; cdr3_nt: TGTGCCAGTAAGAATGGAGCAGAGACTAATTCACCCCTCCACTTT
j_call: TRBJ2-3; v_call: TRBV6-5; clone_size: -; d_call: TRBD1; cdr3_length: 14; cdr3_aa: CASSYQGVGDTQYF; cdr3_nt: TGTGCCAGCAGTTACCAGGGGGTCGGAGATACGCAGTATTTT
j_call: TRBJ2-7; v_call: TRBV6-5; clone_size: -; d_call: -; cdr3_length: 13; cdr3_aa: CASRLGTVGEQYF; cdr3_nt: TGTGCCAGCAGACTAGGAACCGTAGGCGAGCAGTACTTC
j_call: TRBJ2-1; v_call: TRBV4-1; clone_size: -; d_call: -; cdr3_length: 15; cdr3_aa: CASSPTKPRSNEQFF; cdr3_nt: TGCGCCAGCAGCCCGACTAAGCCAAGGTCCAATGAGCAGTTCTTC
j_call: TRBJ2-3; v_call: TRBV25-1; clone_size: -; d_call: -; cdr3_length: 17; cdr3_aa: CASSEEGAPFPAGTQYF; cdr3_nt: TGTGCCAGCAGTGAAGAAGGTGCCCCGTTCCCAGCGGGTACGCAGTATTTT
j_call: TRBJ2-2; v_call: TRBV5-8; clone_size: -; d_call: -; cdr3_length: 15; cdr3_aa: CASSSGPGRTGELFF; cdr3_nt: TGTGCCAGCAGCTCCGGACCGGGGAGAACCGGGGAGCTGTTTTTT
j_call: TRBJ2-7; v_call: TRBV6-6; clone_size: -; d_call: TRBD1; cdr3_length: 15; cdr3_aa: CASSYSTGDIYEQYF; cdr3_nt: TGTGCCAGCAGTTACTCGACAGGGGATATCTACGAGCAGTACTTC
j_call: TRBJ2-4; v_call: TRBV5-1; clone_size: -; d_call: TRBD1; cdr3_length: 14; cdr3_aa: CASSSQGYKNIQYF; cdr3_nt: TGCGCCAGCAGCTCACAGGGGTATAAAAACATTCAGTACTTC
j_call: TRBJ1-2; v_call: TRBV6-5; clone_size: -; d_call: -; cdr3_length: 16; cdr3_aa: CASSYSSSGLNYGYTF; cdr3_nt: TGTGCCAGCAGTTACTCGAGTTCAGGGTTAAACTATGGCTACACCTTC